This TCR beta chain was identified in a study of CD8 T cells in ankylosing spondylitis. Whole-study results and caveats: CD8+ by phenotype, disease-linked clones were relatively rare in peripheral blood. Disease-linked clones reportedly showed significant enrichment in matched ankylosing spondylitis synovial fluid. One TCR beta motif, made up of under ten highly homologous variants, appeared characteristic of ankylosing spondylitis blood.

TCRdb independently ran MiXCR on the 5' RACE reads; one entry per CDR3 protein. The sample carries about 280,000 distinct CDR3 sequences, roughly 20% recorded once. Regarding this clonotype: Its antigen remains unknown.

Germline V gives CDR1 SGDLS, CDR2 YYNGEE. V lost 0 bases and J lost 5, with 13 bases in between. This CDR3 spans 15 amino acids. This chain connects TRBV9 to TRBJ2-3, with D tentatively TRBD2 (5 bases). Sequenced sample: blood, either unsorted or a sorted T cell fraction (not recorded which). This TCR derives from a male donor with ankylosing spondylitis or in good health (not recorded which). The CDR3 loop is CASSVERGGVDTQYF. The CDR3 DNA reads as TGTGCCAGCAGCGTAGAGCGAGGAGGTGTAGATACGCAGTATTTT.